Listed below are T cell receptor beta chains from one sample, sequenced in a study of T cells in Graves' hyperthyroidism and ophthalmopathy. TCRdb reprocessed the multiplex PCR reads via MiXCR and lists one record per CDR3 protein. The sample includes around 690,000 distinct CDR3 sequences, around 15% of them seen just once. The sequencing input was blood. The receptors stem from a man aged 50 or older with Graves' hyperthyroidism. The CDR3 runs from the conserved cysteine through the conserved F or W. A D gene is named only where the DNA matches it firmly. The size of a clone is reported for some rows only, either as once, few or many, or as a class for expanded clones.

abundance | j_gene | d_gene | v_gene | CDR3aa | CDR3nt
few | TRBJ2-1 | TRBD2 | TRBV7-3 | CASSLNAGGYNEQFF | TGTGCCAGCAGCTTAAATGCGGGAGGGTACAATGAGCAGTTCTTC
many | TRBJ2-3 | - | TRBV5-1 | CASSPTSLITDTQYF | TGCGCCAGCAGCCCGACTAGTCTCATCACAGATACGCAGTATTTT
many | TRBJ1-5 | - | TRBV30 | CAWSAGHTNQPQHF | TGTGCCTGGAGTGCGGGACATACTAATCAGCCCCAGCATTTT
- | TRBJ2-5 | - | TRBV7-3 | CASSEQGWETQYF | TGTGCCAGCAGCGAACAGGGATGGGAGACCCAGTACTTC
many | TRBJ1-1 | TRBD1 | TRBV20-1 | CSARGPGQGIRNTEAFF | TGCAGTGCTAGAGGTCCGGGACAGGGAATCCGGAACACTGAAGCTTTCTTT
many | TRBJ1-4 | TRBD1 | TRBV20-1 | CSASGDRDEKLFF | TGCAGTGCTAGTGGGGACAGGGATGAAAAACTGTTTTTT
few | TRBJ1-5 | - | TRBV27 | CASRPAGTHQPQHF | TGTGCCAGCAGACCAGCAGGGACCCATCAGCCCCAGCATTTT
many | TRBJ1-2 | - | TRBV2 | CASSPPKRSYNYGYTF | TGTGCCAGCAGTCCCCCCAAGAGGAGTTATAACTATGGCTACACCTTC
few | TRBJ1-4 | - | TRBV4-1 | CASSPGYQGRLFF | TGCGCCAGCAGCCCAGGGTATCAGGGTCGTCTGTTTTTT
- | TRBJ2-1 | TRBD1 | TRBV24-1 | CATRGQGLHNEQFF | TGTGCCACCAGGGGACAGGGCCTCCACAATGAGCAGTTCTTC
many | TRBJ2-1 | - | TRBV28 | CASSSGDQGGHEQFF | TGTGCCAGCAGTTCCGGGGACCAAGGAGGCCATGAGCAGTTCTTC
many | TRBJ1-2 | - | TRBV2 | CASSDSSNYGYTF | TGTGCCAGCAGTGACTCGTCTAACTATGGCTACACCTTC
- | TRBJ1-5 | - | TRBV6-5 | CASSYMEGPYQPQHF | TGTGCCAGCAGTTACATGGAAGGGCCATATCAGCCCCAGCATTTT
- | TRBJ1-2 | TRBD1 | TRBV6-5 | CASSYAGQGKGANYGYTF | TGTGCCAGCAGTTACGCAGGACAGGGAAAAGGAGCTAACTATGGCTACACCTTC
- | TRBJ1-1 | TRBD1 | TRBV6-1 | CASRTIRQGIPEAFF | TGTGCCAGCAGGACTATACGACAGGGGATCCCTGAAGCTTTCTTT
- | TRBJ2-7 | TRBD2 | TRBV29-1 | CSVGTRLGLAGDLEQYF | TGCAGCGTCGGGACTCGACTAGGACTAGCGGGAGATTTGGAGCAGTACTTC
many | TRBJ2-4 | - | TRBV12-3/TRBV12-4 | CASSPPPDSAKNIQYF | TGTGCCAGCAGTCCCCCCCCGGACAGTGCCAAAAACATTCAGTACTTC
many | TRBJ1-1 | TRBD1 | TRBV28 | CASSFSGQGVHPNTEAFF | TGTGCCAGCAGTTTCTCGGGACAGGGGGTACATCCGAACACTGAAGCTTTCTTT
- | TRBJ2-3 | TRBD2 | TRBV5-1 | CASSLAVGASGGTHTQYF | TGCGCCAGCAGCTTGGCAGTTGGGGCTAGCGGTGGCACGCATACGCAGTATTTT
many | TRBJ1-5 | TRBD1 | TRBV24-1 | CATSDPGQGNQPQHF | TGTGCCACCAGTGATCCGGGACAGGGCAATCAGCCCCAGCATTTT
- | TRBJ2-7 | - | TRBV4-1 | CASSQVWILQRTLSYEQYF | TGCGCCAGCAGCCAAGTCTGGATTTTACAGCGGACCCTCTCCTACGAGCAGTACTTC